The TCR beta chain under discussion was sequenced for a study of technical replicates of blood from several donors. Sequenced by immunoSEQ multiplex PCR; TCRdb stores in-frame clones only, minus some. Of tens of thousands of clones in the sample, 94% were seen once. The germline V and J ends were trimmed by 4 bases and 7 bases, with 12 bases remaining between them. The germline V gene encodes CDR1 SGDLS and CDR2 YYNGEE. The CDR3 totals 13 residues. The receptor comes from a human donor in good health. The chain is built from TRBV9 and TRBJ2-4; a weak D match, TRBD1 (5 bases). Source material: T cells isolated from PBMCs. This CDR3 is CASSFRAGNIQYF. The DNA for the CDR3 is TGTGCCAGCAGCTTCAGGGCCGGGAACATTCAGTACTTC.